One sample yielded the 31 T cell receptor beta chains listed below, sequenced in a study of blood T cell repertoires in COVID-19. The assay was immunoSEQ multiplex PCR, and TCRdb's table has in-frame clones only and misses some. The sample lists under 150,000 clones; roughly 82% were seen once. The specimen sequenced was peripheral blood. These receptors all come from a woman aged 40 to 50 with acute or convalescent COVID-19.

This clone was seen a handful of times. The chain couples TRBV5-8 to TRBJ2-7, with D possibly TRBD2 on 7 matching bases. V was pared by 4 bases and J by 7 bases, with 15 bases between. Germline CDR1 is SGHTS and CDR2 is YDEGEE. The CDR3 has 13 residues. The CDR3 is CASSRRGAGEQYF. The CDR3 DNA reads as TGTGCCAGCAGCCGCCGGGGGGCAGGGGAGCAGTACTTC.

This clone was detected a few times. The chain carries TRBV11-3 and TRBJ1-1; perhaps TRBD1 as D (6 bases). This CDR3 has 16 residues. Germline values: CDR1 SGHNT, CDR2 YENEEA. Trimming pared 1 base from V and 4 bases from J, leaving 16 bases between. CDR3 in DNA: TGTGCCAGCAGCTTAGCTCCCACACAGGGTCTCACTGAAGCTTTCTTT. It is translated as CASSLAPTQGLTEAFF.

V usage is TRBV21-1 and J usage is TRBJ2-2; the D segment call TRBD1 is taken from the table without a DNA check. TRBV21-1 is a pseudogene segment. The CDR3 sequence is 14 residues long. CDR3: CASKDGTATGELFF. In DNA form, the CDR3 reads TGTGCCAGCAAAGATGGGACAGCCACCGGGGAGCTGTTTTTT.

V gene TRBV5-6 combines with J gene TRBJ2-5; 9 bases align to TRBD2. The CDR3 has 14 amino acids. V lost 3 bases and J lost 5; bases outside the gene matches: 5. The germline gives CDR1 SGHDT, CDR2 YYEEEE. CDR3 coding DNA: TGTGCCAGCAGCTGGGGACTAGCCGGGGAGACCCAGTACTTC. Protein sequence: CASSWGLAGETQYF.

The chain combines TRBV4-1 with TRBJ2-1; 7 nucleotides agree with TRBD1. The CDR3 consists of 16 residues. V was pared by 0 bases and J by 10 bases, with 12 bases of the junction left unmatched. Germline assignment: CDR1 MGHRA and CDR2 YSYEKL. CDR3 coding DNA: TGCGCCAGCAGCCAAGATGATGGAATAGGGGGCAGAGAGCAGTTCTTC. It is translated as CASSQDDGIGGREQFF.

The genes are TRBV7-3 and TRBJ2-2; TRBD1 aligns across 7 bases. V was pared by 4 bases and J by 5 bases, with 10 bases of the junction left unmatched. Germline assignment: CDR1 SGHTA and CDR2 FQGTGA. The CDR3 loop spans 16 amino acids. This chain's CDR3 is CASSSQPLRGTGELFF. CDR3 nucleotides: TGTGCCAGCAGCTCCCAACCTCTCAGGGGGACCGGGGAGCTGTTTTTT.

The V gene is TRBV27, the J gene TRBJ2-7, with TRBD1 matching over 9 bases. This CDR3 has 14 amino acids. From germline, CDR1 is MNHEY and CDR2 SMNVEV (reference sequence). Trimming at V came to 6 bases and at J to 3 bases, leaving 6 bases not matched to a gene. DNA for the CDR3: TGTGCCAGCAGATTACCGGGACAGGGCTACGAGCAGTACTTC. This translates into CASRLPGQGYEQYF.

The CDR3 region is CASNYGGPGGELFF. CDR3 DNA: TGTGCCAGTAATTATGGCGGGCCGGGCGGGGAGCTGTTTTTT. The J gene is TRBJ2-2, the V gene TRBV19, with D possibly TRBD2 on 5 matching bases. Trimming took off 7 bases at V and 7 bases at J, with 16 bases between the two ends. Germline-derived CDR1 and CDR2 are LNHDA and SQIVND (reference sequence). This CDR3 has 14 amino acids. The full variable domain, with the rest looked up from reference TRBV19 and TRBJ2-2, is DGGITQSPKYLFRKEGQNVTLSCEQNLNHDAMYWYRQDPGQGLRLIYYSQIVNDFQKGDIAEGYSVSREKKESFPLTVTSAQKNPTAFYLCASNYGGPGGELFFGEGSRLTVL.

The chain recombines TRBV5-1 with TRBJ2-3; D may be TRBD2 (6 bases). Trimming cost V 4 bases and J 2 bases, with 11 bases left between them. CDR1 is SGHRS and CDR2 is YFSETQ in the germline V gene. CDR3 size: 14 residues. The CDR3 here is CASSPGTYTDTQYF. DNA for the CDR3: TGCGCCAGCAGCCCTGGGACTTACACAGATACGCAGTATTTT. Drawing the rest from reference TRBV5-1 and TRBJ2-3, the complete variable domain is KAGVTQTPRYLIKTRGQQVTLSCSPISGHRSVSWYQQTPGQGLQFLFEYFSETQRNKGNFPGRFSGRQFSNSRSEMNVSTLELGDSALYLCASSPGTYTDTQYFGPGTRLTVL.

The rearrangement uses TRBV6-2 or TRBV6-3 and TRBJ2-7, with D maybe TRBD1 (6 bases). Germline CDR1 MNHEY, CDR2 SVGEGT. Trimming took off 4 bases at V and 0 bases at J, with 13 bases between the two ends. This CDR3 has 15 residues. CDR3 amino acids: CASSFSRDNSYEQYF. The CDR3 nucleotides are TGTGCCAGCAGTTTCTCACGGGACAACTCCTACGAGCAGTACTTC.

The chain links TRBV7-6 to TRBJ1-1; 10 positions agree with TRBD1. Germline-derived CDR1 and CDR2 are SGHVS and FNYEAQ. CDR3 size: 17 residues. The V segment lost 4 bases and the J segment 5 bases; nucleotides outside the gene matches: 13. CDR3 coding DNA: TGTGCCAGCAGCTCCTGGGCCCCGGGACAGGGGAAAACTGAAGCTTTCTTT. Translating gives CASSSWAPGQGKTEAFF. The full variable domain, in which reference TRBV7-6 and TRBJ1-1 provide the parts outside the CDR3, is GAGVSQSPRYKVTKRGQDVALRCDPISGHVSLYWYRQALGQGPEFLTYFNYEAQQDKSGLPNDRFSAERPEGSISTLTIQRTEQRDSAMYRCASSSWAPGQGKTEAFFGQGTRLTVV.

As DNA, the CDR3 is TGTGCCATCAGTGAGTCGCCACTCGGCTACACCTTC. This gives the protein CAISESPLGYTF. This chain uses TRBV10-3 with TRBJ1-2; D unclear. Trimming removed 0 bases from V and 8 bases from J, with 7 bases in between. The CDR3 contains 12 residues. CDR1 and CDR2 from the germline V gene are ENHRY and SYGVKD.

This clone was counted a single time. The gene calls are TRBV19 and TRBJ2-1; 9 bases align to TRBD1. V shed 6 bases, J shed 12 bases, and the junction held 12 bases outside the gene matches. Germline assignment: CDR1 LNHDA and CDR2 SQIVND (reference sequence). The CDR3 length is 14 residues. The CDR3 DNA follows: TGTGCCAGTAGGACGATACAGGGGGCGGAAGGGCAGTTCTTC. Translated: CASRTIQGAEGQFF.

This chain uses TRBV29-1 with TRBJ1-2, with D perhaps TRBD1 (6 bases). Trimming removed 2 bases from V and 4 bases from J, with 20 bases in between. Germline V lookup: CDR1 SQVTM, CDR2 ANQGSEA. The CDR3 has 16 amino acids. The CDR3 region is CSVERGNMATGYGYTF. In nucleotides, the CDR3 is TGCAGCGTTGAACGAGGCAATATGGCGACAGGCTATGGCTACACCTTC.

The genes are TRBV30 and TRBJ1-2, with D unclear. Germline V lookup: CDR1 GTSNPN, CDR2 SVGIG (reference sequence). The germline V and J ends were trimmed by 2 bases and 4 bases, with 8 bases remaining between them. The CDR3 runs 12 residues. The CDR3 loop is CAWSPLSYGYTF. In DNA form, the CDR3 reads TGTGCCTGGAGTCCCCTCAGCTATGGCTACACCTTC.

The CDR3 loop reads CASSDPLQGNTIYF. The DNA of the CDR3 is TGTGCCAGCAGTGATCCCCTCCAGGGAAACACCATATATTTT. The rearrangement links TRBV2 to TRBJ1-3; D is unresolved. This CDR3 comprises 14 residues. Trimming removed 3 bases at V and 4 bases at J, with 10 bases between. The germline V gene has CDR1 SNHLY and CDR2 FYNNEI.

The chain couples TRBV5-6 to TRBJ2-3; tentatively, D is TRBD1 (6 bases). CDR3 length: 15 residues. Germline V gene data show CDR1 as SGHDT and CDR2 as YYEEEE. Trimming cost V 0 bases and J 3 bases, with 11 bases left between them. CDR3 protein: CASSLDRVRTDTQYF. CDR3 DNA sequence: TGTGCCAGCAGCTTGGACAGGGTTAGAACAGATACGCAGTATTTT.

DNA of the CDR3: TGCGCCAGCAGCCTCGATGTAGCGGGGGGGCTGACAGATACGCAGTATTTT. This translates into CASSLDVAGGLTDTQYF. The chain is built from TRBV5-1 and TRBJ2-3; 11 nucleotides match TRBD2. In germline, CDR1 is SGHRS, CDR2 YFSETQ. This CDR3 has 17 amino acids. Unmatched junction bases numbered 10, after V lost 4 bases and J lost 3 bases.

This clone was detected only once. The chain links TRBV5-6 to TRBJ1-2, with 8 bases identical to TRBD1. This CDR3 contains 14 residues. The V gene's germline CDR1 is SGHDT and CDR2 YYEEEE. V lost 4 bases to trimming and J lost 2 bases; unmatched junction nucleotides: 4. CDR3 loop: CASSPGGINYGYTF. The CDR3 DNA sequence: TGTGCCAGCAGCCCAGGGGGCATCAACTATGGCTACACCTTC.

This chain connects TRBV19 to TRBJ1-2, with no clear D. Germline V gives CDR1 LNHDA, CDR2 SQIVND (reference sequence). The length of the CDR3 is 14 residues. The V gene lost 3 bases and the J gene lost 8 bases, with 16 bases spanning the gap. The CDR3 protein is CASSIAGEGWGYTF. The CDR3 DNA reads TGTGCCAGTAGTATCGCGGGCGAAGGGTGGGGCTACACCTTC.

The genes are TRBV7-2 and TRBJ2-1, with 7 bases fitting TRBD1. CDR1 is SGHTA and CDR2 is FQGNSA in the germline V gene. J gave up 4 bases and V 5 bases, and 5 bases lay outside the gene matches. The CDR3 runs to 14 residues. CDR3 residues: CASSRTGLYNEQFF. The CDR3 coding sequence is TGTGCCAGCAGCCGGACAGGTTTGTACAATGAGCAGTTCTTC.

The chain combines TRBV5-1 with TRBJ2-1, with D perhaps matching TRBD1 (6 bases). Per germline, CDR1 SGHRS and CDR2 YFSETQ. V was cut by 0 bases and J by 5 bases, with 12 bases left in between. This CDR3 has 15 amino acids. The CDR3 region is CASSLGRQAHNEQFF. As DNA, the CDR3 is TGCGCCAGCAGCTTGGGCCGACAGGCCCACAATGAGCAGTTCTTC.

The chain recombines TRBV5-8 with TRBJ1-6; TRBD1 aligns across 8 bases. CDR1 is SGHTS and CDR2 is YDEGEE in the germline V gene. The V and J ends lost 4 bases and 11 bases, in that order; junction bases with no gene match: 14. This CDR3 comprises 16 residues. CDR3 DNA sequence: TGTGCCAGCAGCCCGGCTGGCAGGGGGCCCCATCCACCCCTCCACTTT. Translated: CASSPAGRGPHPPLHF.

The chain recombines TRBV5-6 with TRBJ2-3, with 8 bases fitting TRBD2. This CDR3 has 12 residues. Per the germline V gene, CDR1 is SGHDT and CDR2 is YYEEEE. Unmatched junction bases numbered 4, after V lost 4 bases and J lost 9 bases. CDR3 sequence: CASSPRGGTQYF. The DNA for the CDR3 is TGTGCCAGCAGCCCCCGGGGGGGCACGCAGTATTTT.

This clone is a singleton in its sample. The gene calls are TRBV19 and TRBJ1-1, with D perhaps TRBD1 (6 bases). V dropped 0 bases and J dropped 0 bases, with 8 bases sitting between them. The CDR3 is made up of 15 amino acids. Germline V gene lookup returns CDR1 LNHDA and CDR2 SQIVND (reference sequence). As DNA, the CDR3 is TGTGCCAGTAGTATAGACCACAGGGTGAACACTGAAGCTTTCTTT. The encoded protein is CASSIDHRVNTEAFF.

This chain connects TRBV5-8 to TRBJ2-2, with D possibly TRBD1 on 5 matching bases. CDR1 and CDR2 from the germline V gene are SGHTS and YDEGEE. V gave up 3 bases and J gave up 7 bases, with 13 bases separating them. This CDR3 contains 14 residues. Here the CDR3 reads CASSSRQLLGELFF. In DNA, the CDR3 is TGTGCCAGCAGCTCTCGACAGCTCCTCGGGGAGCTGTTTTTT.

The chain employs TRBV2 and TRBJ1-1; 10 positions agree with TRBD1. The CDR3 has 13 residues. V trimming: 4 bases; J trimming: 10 bases; junction bases outside the gene matches: 6. Germline V gene data show CDR1 as SNHLY and CDR2 as FYNNEI. The CDR3 sequence is CASSAGQGSGAFF. The CDR3 DNA reads TGTGCCAGCAGTGCGGGACAGGGGAGTGGAGCTTTCTTT.

V usage is TRBV20-1 and J usage is TRBJ2-6, with 7 bases that match TRBD2. V lost 3 bases, J lost 2 bases, and 7 bases stayed unmatched. Per germline, CDR1 DFQATT and CDR2 SNEGSKA (reference sequence). The CDR3 consists of 16 residues. CDR3 region: CSASGGGLTGANVLTF. DNA for the CDR3: TGCAGTGCTAGTGGCGGGGGTTTAACTGGGGCCAACGTCCTGACTTTC.

This chain uses TRBV4-1 with TRBJ2-3; 8 nucleotides align to TRBD2. CDR3 size: 16 residues. Unmatched junction bases numbered 8, after V lost 0 bases and J lost 6 bases. Germline CDR1 reads MGHRA; CDR2 reads YSYEKL. CDR3 nucleotide sequence: TGCGCCAGCAGCCAAGAGGGCGGGGGGAAAGGGGATACGCAGTATTTT. It yields the protein CASSQEGGGKGDTQYF.

This chain links TRBV19 with TRBJ1-1, with no clear D. The CDR3 is made up of 10 amino acids. Germline V gene sequence: CDR1 LNHDA, CDR2 SQIVND (reference sequence). Trimming removed 8 bases at V and 10 bases at J, with 11 bases between. CDR3 nucleotides: TGTGCCAGTTCCAACGGGGTAGCTTTCTTT. As protein: CASSNGVAFF.

The chain joins TRBV27 to TRBJ1-6, with unresolved D. The CDR3 is 14 residues long. V lost 3 bases to trimming and J lost 0 bases, with 3 bases between them. From germline, CDR1 is MNHEY and CDR2 SMNVEV (reference sequence). This CDR3 is CASSLSSYNSPLHF. CDR3 DNA sequence: TGTGCCAGCAGTTTGAGCTCCTATAATTCACCCCTCCACTTT.